The 5 T cell receptor beta chains reported below all come from one sample, sequenced in a study of T cells after yellow fever vaccination. From the 5' RACE reads, TCRdb called clonotypes with MiXCR, one entry per CDR3 protein. The sample includes 450,000 to 650,000 distinct CDR3 sequences, less than 15% of them seen just once. The specimen comprised PBMCs, sampled on the day of the yellow fever booster vaccination. The receptor source for this set is a man aged 25 to 40 who received the YFV17D yellow fever vaccine.

This chain joins TRBV29-1 and TRBJ1-1, with D uncertain. V lost 4 bases and J 6 bases, leaving 15 bases between the germline ends. The CDR3 is 13 residues long. Germline CDR1 SQVTM, CDR2 ANQGSEA. The CDR3 is CSVVSPGLPEAFF. The CDR3 DNA reads as TGCAGCGTTGTAAGTCCGGGTTTGCCTGAAGCTTTCTTT.

This clonotype was seen only a few times. V and J are TRBV6-4 and TRBJ2-1; no clear D gene. Germline lookup yields CDR1 MRHNA and CDR2 SNTAGT. Trimming shortened V by 6 bases and J by 5 bases, and 14 bases separated the two germline ends. CDR3 size: 14 residues. CDR3 residues: CASSTMGADNEQFF. The CDR3, as DNA: TGTGCCAGCAGCACGATGGGCGCTGACAATGAGCAGTTCTTC.

The table lists this clonotype with many counts. V is TRBV12-3 or TRBV12-4 and J is TRBJ2-7, with D hard to call. The CDR3 spans 13 residues. Trimming cost V 8 bases and J 0 bases, with 11 bases left between them. The CDR3 loop is CASGLGYSYEQYF. The CDR3 nucleotides are TGTGCCAGCGGCCTGGGCTACTCCTACGAGCAGTACTTC.

This clonotype was seen only a few times. The chain combines TRBV12-3 or TRBV12-4 with TRBJ2-1, with D unresolved. This CDR3 has 14 amino acids. The ends were cut back, 2 bases at V and 5 bases at J, with 10 bases in the middle. The CDR3 region is CASSLRILNNEQFF. The CDR3 DNA sequence: TGTGCCAGCAGTTTACGGATTCTAAACAATGAGCAGTTCTTC.

The V and J genes are TRBV30 and TRBJ2-2; TRBD2 aligns across 7 bases. The trim removed 8 bases at V and 7 bases at J, leaving 19 bases unmatched. The CDR3 sequence is 16 residues long. CDR1 and CDR2 from the germline V gene are GTSNPN and SVGIG (reference sequence). This chain's CDR3 is CAGGRTSHTAVGELFF. The CDR3 DNA sequence: TGTGCCGGGGGAAGGACTAGTCATACCGCGGTCGGGGAGCTGTTTTTT.